This T cell receptor beta chain emerged from a study of T cells in Graves' hyperthyroidism and ophthalmopathy. Study findings and constraints: In blood, most of the thyroid clonotypes expanded above 0.001 were also present.

Isolation of PBMCs was performed on 8.5 to 10 ml fresh peripheral blood. The CDR3 regions of TCR beta were amplified from RNA transcripts. HTBI primers were used for first-round RT-PCR of the TCR CDR3. Each CDR3 protein is one row after TCRdb ran MiXCR on the multiplex PCR reads. The sample yields a few hundred thousand distinct CDR3 sequences, 15% seen once. This clonotype was observed many times. The antigen is unknown. The length of the CDR3 is 14 residues. Losses at the gene ends were 8 bases for V and 1 base for J; bases not matched to a gene: 4. The germline CDR1 and CDR2 sequences are SNHLY and FYNNEI.

Sequencing was carried out using blood. This TCR came from a woman aged 55 to 70 with Graves' ophthalmopathy. The V and J genes are TRBV2 and TRBJ1-5; 8 bases map to TRBD1. The CDR3 loop reads CASGRQGSNQPQHF. The CDR3 region has the DNA TGTGCCAGCGGAAGACAGGGGAGCAATCAGCCCCAGCATTTT.